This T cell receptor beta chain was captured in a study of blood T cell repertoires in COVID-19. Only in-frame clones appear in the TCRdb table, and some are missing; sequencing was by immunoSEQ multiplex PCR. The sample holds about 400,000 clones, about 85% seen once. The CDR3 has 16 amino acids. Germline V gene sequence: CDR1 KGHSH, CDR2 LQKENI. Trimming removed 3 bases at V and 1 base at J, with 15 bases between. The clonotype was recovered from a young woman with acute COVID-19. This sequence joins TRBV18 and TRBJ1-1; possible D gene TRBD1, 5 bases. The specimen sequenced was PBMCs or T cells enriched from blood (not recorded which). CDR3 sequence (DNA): TGTGCCAGCTCACCCTCACAGGCGGCCTCGAACACTGAAGCTTTCTTT. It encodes CASSPSQAASNTEAFF.